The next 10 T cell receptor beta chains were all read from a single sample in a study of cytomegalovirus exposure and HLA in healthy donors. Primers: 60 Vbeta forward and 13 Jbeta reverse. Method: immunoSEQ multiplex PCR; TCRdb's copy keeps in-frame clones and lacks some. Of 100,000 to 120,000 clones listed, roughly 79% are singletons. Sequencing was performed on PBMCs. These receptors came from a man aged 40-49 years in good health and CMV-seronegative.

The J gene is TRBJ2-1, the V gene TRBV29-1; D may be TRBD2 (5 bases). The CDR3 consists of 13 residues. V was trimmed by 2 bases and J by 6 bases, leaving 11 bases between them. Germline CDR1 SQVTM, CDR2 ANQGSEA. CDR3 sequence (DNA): TGCAGCGTTGAATTGGGGAGCTCCAATGAGCAGTTCTTC. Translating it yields CSVELGSSNEQFF.

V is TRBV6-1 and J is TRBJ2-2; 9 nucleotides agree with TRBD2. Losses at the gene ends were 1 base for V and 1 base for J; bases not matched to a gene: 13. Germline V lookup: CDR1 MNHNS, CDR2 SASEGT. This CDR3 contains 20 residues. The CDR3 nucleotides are TGTGCCAGCAGTGAAGATTCGTTTAGGGCTAGCGGGAAGAACACCGGGGAGCTGTTTTTT. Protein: CASSEDSFRASGKNTGELFF.

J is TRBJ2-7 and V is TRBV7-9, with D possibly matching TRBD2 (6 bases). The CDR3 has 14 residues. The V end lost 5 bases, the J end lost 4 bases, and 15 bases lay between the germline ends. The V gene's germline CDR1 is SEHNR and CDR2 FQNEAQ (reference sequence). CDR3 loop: CASSPRGREYEQYF. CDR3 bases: TGTGCCAGCAGCCCCCGGGGGAGAGAATACGAGCAGTACTTC.

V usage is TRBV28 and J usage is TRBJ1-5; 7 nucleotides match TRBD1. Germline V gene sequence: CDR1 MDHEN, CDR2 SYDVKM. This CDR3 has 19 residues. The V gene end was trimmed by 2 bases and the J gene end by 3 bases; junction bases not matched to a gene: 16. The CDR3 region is CASSLEVPGITGDNQPQHF. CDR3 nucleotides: TGTGCCAGCAGTTTAGAAGTTCCGGGGATTACAGGGGACAATCAGCCCCAGCATTTT.

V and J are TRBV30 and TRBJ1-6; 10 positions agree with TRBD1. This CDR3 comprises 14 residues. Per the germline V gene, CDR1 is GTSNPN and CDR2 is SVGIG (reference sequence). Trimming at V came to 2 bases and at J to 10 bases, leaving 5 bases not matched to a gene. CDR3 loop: CAWSHRDRGSPLHF. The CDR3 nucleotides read TGTGCCTGGAGTCACCGGGACAGGGGATCACCCCTCCACTTT.

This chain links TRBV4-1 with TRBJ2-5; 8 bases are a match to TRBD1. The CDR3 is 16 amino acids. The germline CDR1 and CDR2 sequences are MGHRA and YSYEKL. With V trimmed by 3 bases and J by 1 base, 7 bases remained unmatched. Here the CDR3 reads CASSQQDRAVQETQYF. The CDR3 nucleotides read TGCGCCAGCAGCCAGCAGGACAGGGCCGTCCAAGAGACCCAGTACTTC.

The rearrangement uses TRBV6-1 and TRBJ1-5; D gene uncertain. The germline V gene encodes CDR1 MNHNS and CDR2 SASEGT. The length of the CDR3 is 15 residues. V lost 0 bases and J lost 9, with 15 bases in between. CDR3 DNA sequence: TGTGCCAGCAGTGAAGCTCTTCTAGGAGGGTGGCCCCAGCATTTT. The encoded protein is CASSEALLGGWPQHF.

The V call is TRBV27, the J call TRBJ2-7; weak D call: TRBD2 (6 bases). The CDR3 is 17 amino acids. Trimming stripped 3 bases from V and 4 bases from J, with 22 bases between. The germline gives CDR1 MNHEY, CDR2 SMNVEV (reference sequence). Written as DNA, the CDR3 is TGTGCCAGCAGTTTGGGCCGGGGGACCCCCCCCTATTACGAGCAGTACTTC. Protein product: CASSLGRGTPPYYEQYF.

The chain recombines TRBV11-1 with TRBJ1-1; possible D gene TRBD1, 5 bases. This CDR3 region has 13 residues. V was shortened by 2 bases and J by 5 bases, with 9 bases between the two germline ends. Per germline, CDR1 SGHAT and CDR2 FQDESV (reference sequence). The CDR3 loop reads CASSLRGRTEAFF. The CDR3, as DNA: TGTGCCAGCAGCTTACGGGGGAGGACTGAAGCTTTCTTT.

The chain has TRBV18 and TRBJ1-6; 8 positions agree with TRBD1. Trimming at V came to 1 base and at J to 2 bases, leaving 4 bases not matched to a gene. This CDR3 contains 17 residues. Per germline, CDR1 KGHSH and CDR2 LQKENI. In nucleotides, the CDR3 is TGTGCCAGCTCACCACTATCAGGGGGCACCTATAATTCACCCCTCCACTTT. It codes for CASSPLSGGTYNSPLHF.